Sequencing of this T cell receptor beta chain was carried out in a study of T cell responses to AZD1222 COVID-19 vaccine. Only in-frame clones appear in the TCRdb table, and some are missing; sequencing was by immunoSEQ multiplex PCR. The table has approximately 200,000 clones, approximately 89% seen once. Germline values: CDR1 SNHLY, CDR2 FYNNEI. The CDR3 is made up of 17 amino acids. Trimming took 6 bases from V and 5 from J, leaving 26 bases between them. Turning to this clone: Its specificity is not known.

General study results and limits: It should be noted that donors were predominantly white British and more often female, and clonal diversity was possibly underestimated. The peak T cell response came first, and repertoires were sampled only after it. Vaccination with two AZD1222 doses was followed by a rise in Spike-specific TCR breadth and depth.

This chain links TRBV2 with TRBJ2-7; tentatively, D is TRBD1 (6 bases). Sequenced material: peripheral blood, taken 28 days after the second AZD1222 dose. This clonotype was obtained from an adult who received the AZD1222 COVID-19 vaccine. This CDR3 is CASRAQTPGQRTNEQYF. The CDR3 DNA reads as TGTGCCAGCAGGGCGCAAACCCCGGGACAAAGGACCAACGAGCAGTACTTC.